This T cell receptor beta chain appears in the sequencing data of a study of post-analysis software for immune sequencing data. The overall study: Disease trajectories encompassed relapsing-remitting, secondary progressive and progressive-relapsing multiple sclerosis. Whole-study findings and limits: The normalized Chao1 diversity of multiple sclerosis patients was significantly lower than that of controls. TRBV5-6, TRBV5-1 and TRBV20-1 belonged to a set of roughly 5 TRBV segments that were more frequent in patients than controls.

Each TCR beta cDNA library carried unique molecular identifiers. Each batch of about 0.95 to 10 million T cells produced approximately 470,000 cDNA molecules. TCRdb ran MiXCR on the PCR reads and lists one entry per CDR3 protein. The sample consists of hundreds of thousands of distinct CDR3 sequences, roughly two fifths of them appearing once. Germline V gene lookup returns CDR1 SGHDT and CDR2 YYEEEE. With 4 bases removed from V and 2 bases from J, the gap between germline ends came to 16 bases. The length of the CDR3 is 16 residues. Comments on this clonotype: The antigen remains unidentified.

This chain joins TRBV5-6 and TRBJ2-1, with a tentative D call TRBD1 (5 bases). The clonotype was recovered from a girl aged 10 to 17 with multiple sclerosis. The material sequenced was blood. CDR3 residues: CASSTPRVLPYNEQFF. CDR3 nucleotide sequence: TGTGCCAGCAGCACGCCCAGGGTGTTGCCCTACAATGAGCAGTTCTTC. Based on the CDR3 plus reference TRBV5-6 and TRBJ2-1, the full variable domain is DAGVTQSPTHLIKTRGQQVTLRCSPKSGHDTVSWYQQALGQGPQFIFQYYEEEERQRGNFPDRFSGHQFPNYSSELNVNALLLGDSALYLCASSTPRVLPYNEQFFGPGTRLTVL.